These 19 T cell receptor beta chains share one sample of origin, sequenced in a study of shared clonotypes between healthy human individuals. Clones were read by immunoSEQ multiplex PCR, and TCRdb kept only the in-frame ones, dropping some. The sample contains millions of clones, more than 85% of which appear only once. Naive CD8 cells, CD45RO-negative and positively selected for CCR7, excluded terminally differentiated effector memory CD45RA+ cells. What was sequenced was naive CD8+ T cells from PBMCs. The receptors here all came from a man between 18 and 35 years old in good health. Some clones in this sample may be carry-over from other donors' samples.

The chain's CDR3 is CASSLNGAGTGGHEQYF. DNA of the CDR3: TGTGCCAGCAGCTTAAATGGAGCCGGGACAGGGGGCCACGAGCAGTACTTC. The genes are TRBV7-3 and TRBJ2-7, with 12 bases fitting TRBD1. V shed 1 base and J 5 bases; nucleotides not matched to a gene: 9. The CDR3 consists of 17 residues. CDR1 and CDR2 from the germline V gene are SGHTA and FQGTGA.

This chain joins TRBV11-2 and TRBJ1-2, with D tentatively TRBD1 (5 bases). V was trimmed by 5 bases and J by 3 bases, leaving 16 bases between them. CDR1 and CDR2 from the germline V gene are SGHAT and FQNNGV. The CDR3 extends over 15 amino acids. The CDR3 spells CASSGHGPVDYGYTF. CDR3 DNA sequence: TGTGCCAGCAGCGGACACGGACCCGTGGACTATGGCTACACCTTC. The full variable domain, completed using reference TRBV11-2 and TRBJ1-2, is EAGVAQSPRYKIIEKRQSVAFWCNPISGHATLYWYQQILGQGPKLLIQFQNNGVVDDSQLPKDRFSAERLKGVDSTLKIQPAKLEDSAVYLCASSGHGPVDYGYTFGSGTRLTVV.

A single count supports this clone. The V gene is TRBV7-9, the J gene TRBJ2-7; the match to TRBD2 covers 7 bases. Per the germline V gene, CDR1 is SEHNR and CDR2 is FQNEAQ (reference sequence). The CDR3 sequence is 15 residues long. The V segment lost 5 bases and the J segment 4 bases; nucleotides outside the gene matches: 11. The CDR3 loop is CASSPRDYREYEQYF. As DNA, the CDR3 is TGTGCCAGCAGCCCCCGGGACTACAGAGAATACGAGCAGTACTTC.

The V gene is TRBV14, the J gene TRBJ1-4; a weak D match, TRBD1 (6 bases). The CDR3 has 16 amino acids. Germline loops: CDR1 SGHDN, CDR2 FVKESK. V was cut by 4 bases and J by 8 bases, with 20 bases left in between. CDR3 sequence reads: CASSPRGGGLREKLFF. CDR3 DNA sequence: TGTGCCAGCAGCCCCCGAGGGGGAGGCCTACGGGAAAAACTGTTTTTT.

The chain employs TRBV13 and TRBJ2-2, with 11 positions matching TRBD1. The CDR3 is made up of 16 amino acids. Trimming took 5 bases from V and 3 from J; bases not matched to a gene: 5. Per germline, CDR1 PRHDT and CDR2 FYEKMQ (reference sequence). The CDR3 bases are TGTGCCAGCAGCCTCTGGGACAGGGGGTACACCGGGGAGCTGTTTTTT. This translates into CASSLWDRGYTGELFF.

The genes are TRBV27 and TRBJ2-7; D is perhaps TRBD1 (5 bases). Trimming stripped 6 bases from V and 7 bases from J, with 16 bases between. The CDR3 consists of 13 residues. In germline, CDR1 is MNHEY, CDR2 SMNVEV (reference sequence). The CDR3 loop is CASRVQGSREQYF. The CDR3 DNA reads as TGTGCCAGCAGGGTGCAGGGCTCTAGGGAGCAGTACTTC.

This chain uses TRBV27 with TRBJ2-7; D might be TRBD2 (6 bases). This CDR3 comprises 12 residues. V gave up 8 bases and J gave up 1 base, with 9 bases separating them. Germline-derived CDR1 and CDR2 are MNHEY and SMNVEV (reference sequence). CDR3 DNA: TGTGCCAGCGGGCGGGGATCCTACGAGCAGTACTTC. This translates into CASGRGSYEQYF.

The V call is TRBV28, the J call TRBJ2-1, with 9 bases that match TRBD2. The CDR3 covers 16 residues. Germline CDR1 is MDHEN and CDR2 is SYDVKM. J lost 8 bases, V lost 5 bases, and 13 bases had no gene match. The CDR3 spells CASSPRLAGPLHEQFF. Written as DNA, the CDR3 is TGTGCCAGCAGTCCTCGGCTAGCGGGACCCCTCCATGAGCAGTTCTTC.

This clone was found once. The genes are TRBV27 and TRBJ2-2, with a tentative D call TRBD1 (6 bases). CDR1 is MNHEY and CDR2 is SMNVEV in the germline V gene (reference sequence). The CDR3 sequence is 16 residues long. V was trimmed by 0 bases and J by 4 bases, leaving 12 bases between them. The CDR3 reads CASSLSRQGRTGELFF. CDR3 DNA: TGTGCCAGCAGTTTATCCCGGCAGGGGCGCACCGGGGAGCTGTTTTTT.

The CDR3, as DNA: TGTGCCAGCAGTGAAAGCGGCGGACAGGCCGAGGGACAGTATTTT. It encodes CASSESGGQAEGQYF. The gene calls are TRBV2 and TRBJ2-3, with 7 bases that match TRBD1. V lost 2 bases and J lost 12; bases outside the gene matches: 14. Looked up from germline, CDR1 is SNHLY and CDR2 is FYNNEI. This CDR3 contains 15 residues.

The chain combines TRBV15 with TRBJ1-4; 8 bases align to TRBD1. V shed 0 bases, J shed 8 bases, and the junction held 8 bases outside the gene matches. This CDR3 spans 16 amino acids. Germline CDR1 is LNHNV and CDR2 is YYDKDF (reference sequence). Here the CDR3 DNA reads TGTGCCACCAGCAGAGAGCGGACAGGGCGGGGGGAAAAACTGTTTTTT. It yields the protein CATSRERTGRGEKLFF.

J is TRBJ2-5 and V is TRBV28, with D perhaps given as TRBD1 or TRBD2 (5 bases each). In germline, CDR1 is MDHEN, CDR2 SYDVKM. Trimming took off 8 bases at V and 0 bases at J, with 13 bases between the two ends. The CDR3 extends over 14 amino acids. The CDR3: CASRGHANQETQYF. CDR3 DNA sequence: TGTGCCAGCCGGGGCCACGCAAACCAAGAGACCCAGTACTTC.

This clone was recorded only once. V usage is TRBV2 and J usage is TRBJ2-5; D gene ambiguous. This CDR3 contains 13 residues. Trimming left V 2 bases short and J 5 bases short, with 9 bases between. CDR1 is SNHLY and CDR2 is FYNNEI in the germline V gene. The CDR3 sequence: CASSEWVWETQYF. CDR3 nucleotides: TGTGCCAGCAGTGAATGGGTTTGGGAGACCCAGTACTTC.

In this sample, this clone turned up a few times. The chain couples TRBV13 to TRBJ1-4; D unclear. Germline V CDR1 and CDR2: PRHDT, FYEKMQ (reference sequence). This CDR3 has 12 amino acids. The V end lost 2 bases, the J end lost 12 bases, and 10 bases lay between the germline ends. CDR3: CASSLPREELFF. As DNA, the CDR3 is TGTGCCAGCAGCTTACCTAGGGAGGAACTGTTTTTT.

DNA of the CDR3: TGTGCCAGCAGCTTGGCCGGGACTAGCGGGAGGAATGAGCAGTTCTTC. This translates into CASSLAGTSGRNEQFF. The V gene is TRBV11-2, the J gene TRBJ2-1; 15 bases map to TRBD2. The CDR3 runs to 16 residues. V shed 3 bases and J 7 bases; nucleotides not matched to a gene: 4. Germline assignment: CDR1 SGHAT and CDR2 FQNNGV.

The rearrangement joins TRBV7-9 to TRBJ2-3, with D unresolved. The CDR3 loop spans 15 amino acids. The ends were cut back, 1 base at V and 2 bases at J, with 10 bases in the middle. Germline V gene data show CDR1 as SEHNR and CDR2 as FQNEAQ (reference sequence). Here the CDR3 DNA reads TGTGCCAGCAGCTTAGGTGACGGGTTCACAGATACGCAGTATTTT. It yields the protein CASSLGDGFTDTQYF.

The CDR3: CASNGGLGEKLFF. Here the CDR3 DNA reads TGTGCCAGCAACGGGGGGTTAGGGGAAAAACTGTTTTTT. The chain joins TRBV28 to TRBJ1-4, with a tentative D call TRBD1 (5 bases). This CDR3 is built from 13 residues. The V gene's germline CDR1 is MDHEN and CDR2 SYDVKM. V lost 7 bases, J lost 8 bases, and 14 bases lay in between.

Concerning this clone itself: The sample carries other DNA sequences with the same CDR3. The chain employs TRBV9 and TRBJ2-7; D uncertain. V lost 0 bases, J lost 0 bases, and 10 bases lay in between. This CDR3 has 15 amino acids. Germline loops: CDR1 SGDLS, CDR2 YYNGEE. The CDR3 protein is CASSVGGRSSYEQYF. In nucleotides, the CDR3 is TGTGCCAGCAGCGTAGGAGGCAGGAGCTCCTACGAGCAGTACTTC.

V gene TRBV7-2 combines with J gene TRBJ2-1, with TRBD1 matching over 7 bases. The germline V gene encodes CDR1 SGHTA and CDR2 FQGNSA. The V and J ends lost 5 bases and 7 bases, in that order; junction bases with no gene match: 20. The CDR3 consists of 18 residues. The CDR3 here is CASSRLGGFGTVMNEQFF. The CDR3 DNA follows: TGTGCCAGCAGCCGGTTAGGGGGCTTCGGGACAGTCATGAATGAGCAGTTCTTC.